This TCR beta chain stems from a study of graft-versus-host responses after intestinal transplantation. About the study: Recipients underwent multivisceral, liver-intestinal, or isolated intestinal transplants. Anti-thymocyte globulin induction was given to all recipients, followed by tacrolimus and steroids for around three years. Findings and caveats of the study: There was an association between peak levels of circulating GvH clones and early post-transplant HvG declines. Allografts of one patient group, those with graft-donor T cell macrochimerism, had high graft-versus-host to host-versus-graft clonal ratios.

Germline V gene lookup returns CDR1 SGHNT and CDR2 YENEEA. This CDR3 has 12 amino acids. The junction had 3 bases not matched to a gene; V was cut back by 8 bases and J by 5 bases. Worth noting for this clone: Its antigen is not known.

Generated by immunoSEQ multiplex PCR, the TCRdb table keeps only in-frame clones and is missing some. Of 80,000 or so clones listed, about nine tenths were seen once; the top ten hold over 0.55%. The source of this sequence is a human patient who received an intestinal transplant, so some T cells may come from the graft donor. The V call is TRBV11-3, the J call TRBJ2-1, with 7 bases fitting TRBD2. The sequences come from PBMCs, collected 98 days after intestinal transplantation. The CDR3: CASGRGNNEQFF. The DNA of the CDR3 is TGTGCCAGCGGGAGGGGAAACAATGAGCAGTTCTTC.